The entry below describes one T cell receptor beta chain. Under the authors' procedure: Amplification of reference gene primers provided the estimated nucleated cell counts. The table came from immunoSEQ multiplex PCR; TCRdb's copy has only in-frame clones and leaves some out. That table is the source of V, J and clone size, and D and trimming were worked out from the DNA. This table has approximately 200,000 clones, 85% appearing once. This sample is drawn from a study of blood T cell repertoires in COVID-19. Study at large: PBMCs, B-cell-depleted T cells, or T cells were the source of the cDNA or gDNA that made up the material.

Either two negative PCRs, clearance, or symptom resolution qualified Cohort 3 donors as recovered. Between the trimmed V and J ends, which lost 3 bases and 4 bases, there was a span of 18 bases. From germline, CDR1 is MGHRA and CDR2 YSYEKL. CDR3 size: 16 residues. This TCR derives from a man aged 40-49 years who had recovered from COVID-19. This chain joins TRBV4-1 and TRBJ2-5; TRBD2 might be the D (6 bases). Sequenced material: PBMCs or T cells enriched from blood (not recorded which). The CDR3 DNA is TGCGCCAGCAGCCATAACCGGGGAGGTGAGGCAGAGACCCAGTACTTC. It codes for CASSHNRGGEAETQYF.